These 30 T cell receptor beta chains were all obtained from the same sample, sequenced in a study of cytomegalovirus exposure and HLA in healthy donors. Primers included in the PCR were 60 Vbeta and 13 Jbeta primers. The method was immunoSEQ multiplex PCR; TCRdb's version includes in-frame clones alone and lacks a portion of them. Of 120,000 to 150,000 clones detected, over 65% appear once; the ten largest clones hold 3%. The sequenced material came from PBMCs. These receptors were collected from a man in his forties or fifties in good health and CMV-seropositive.

V is TRBV28 and J is TRBJ1-5; D may be TRBD1 (6 bases). Trimming stripped 3 bases from V and 3 bases from J, with 12 bases between. The CDR3 is made up of 15 amino acids. Per germline, CDR1 MDHEN and CDR2 SYDVKM. CDR3 DNA: TGTGCCAGCAGTTTTGGTGGGGGCATCAATCAGCCCCAGCATTTT. Encoded protein: CASSFGGGINQPQHF.

The chain couples TRBV19 to TRBJ1-1; weak D call: TRBD1 (6 bases). The V end was cut by 7 bases, the J end by 4 bases, with 19 bases between. The CDR3 sequence is 15 residues long. CDR1 and CDR2 from the germline V gene are LNHDA and SQIVND (reference sequence). The CDR3 loop reads CASTTNRASVTEAFF. The DNA for the CDR3 is TGTGCCAGTACTACTAACAGGGCATCGGTCACTGAAGCTTTCTTT.

The genes are TRBV6-5 and TRBJ2-3; D possibly corresponds to TRBD1 (5 bases). The CDR3 extends over 15 amino acids. V dropped 5 bases and J dropped 0 bases, with 12 bases sitting between them. Looked up from germline, CDR1 is MNHEY and CDR2 is SVGAGI. CDR3 region: CASSGADTSTDTQYF. The CDR3 bases are TGTGCCAGCAGTGGGGCGGACACGAGCACAGATACGCAGTATTTT.

The chain uses TRBV7-6 and TRBJ2-7; weak D call: TRBD1 (6 bases). V dropped 4 bases and J dropped 3 bases, with 10 bases sitting between them. Germline-derived CDR1 and CDR2 are SGHVS and FNYEAQ. CDR3 length: 13 residues. CDR3 sequence: CASSSTGDYEQYF. As DNA, the CDR3 is TGTGCCAGCAGCTCGACAGGCGACTACGAGCAGTACTTC.

V gene TRBV30 combines with J gene TRBJ2-1, with 12 bases matching TRBD2. The V gene end was trimmed by 2 bases and the J gene end by 2 bases; junction bases not matched to a gene: 1. This CDR3 spans 15 amino acids. Per the germline V gene, CDR1 is GTSNPN and CDR2 is SVGIG (reference sequence). The CDR3 DNA reads as TGTGCCTGGAGTTGGACTAGCGGGGCCTACAATGAGCAGTTCTTC. Translated, it gives CAWSWTSGAYNEQFF.

J is TRBJ1-5 and V is TRBV5-1; D is unresolved. The germline V gene has CDR1 SGHRS and CDR2 YFSETQ. Trimming cost V 2 bases and J 3 bases, with 12 bases left between them. The CDR3 extends over 15 amino acids. DNA of the CDR3: TGCGCCAGCAGCTTCTCTCCGGGAGACAATCAGCCCCAGCATTTT. It encodes CASSFSPGDNQPQHF.

The V call is TRBV18, the J call TRBJ1-2; D remains ambiguous. Trimming cost V 2 bases and J 8 bases, with 12 bases left between them. The V gene's germline CDR1 is KGHSH and CDR2 LQKENI. The CDR3 contains 13 residues. This CDR3 is CASSPIDGEGYTF. The DNA of the CDR3 is TGTGCCAGCTCACCAATCGACGGGGAGGGCTACACCTTC.

The CDR3 DNA reads as TGTGCCAGCAGCGCCCGAGCTAGCGGGAGGGATACGCAGTATTTT. As protein: CASSARASGRDTQYF. This sequence joins TRBV9 and TRBJ2-3; 11 nucleotides line up with TRBD2. This CDR3 spans 15 amino acids. CDR1 and CDR2 (germline): SGDLS, YYNGEE. After removal of 3 bases from V and 6 bases from J, the junction contained 6 bases not matched to a gene.

The chain combines TRBV4-1 with TRBJ1-3; no clear D. Germline V gene lookup returns CDR1 MGHRA and CDR2 YSYEKL. The V and J ends lost 1 base and 4 bases respectively, with 11 bases between them. The CDR3 covers 15 residues. The CDR3 loop reads CASSQGRRLGNTIYF. CDR3 sequence (DNA): TGCGCCAGCAGCCAAGGTCGGAGGCTAGGAAACACCATATATTTT.

This sequence joins TRBV5-4 and TRBJ2-5; no firm D call. V lost 5 bases, J lost 5 bases, and 16 bases lay in between. The CDR3 is made up of 14 amino acids. Germline CDR1 is SGHNT and CDR2 is YYREEE (reference sequence). The CDR3 DNA reads TGTGCCAGCAGTCTAACGGAGTCGACGGAGACCCAGTACTTC. Translation gives CASSLTESTETQYF.

V gene TRBV29-1 combines with J gene TRBJ1-1; D is undetermined. V was cut by 5 bases and J by 0 bases, with 10 bases left in between. The CDR3 contains 13 residues. The germline V gene has CDR1 SQVTM and CDR2 ANQGSEA. CDR3 in amino acids: CSVYITLNTEAFF. The CDR3 DNA is TGCAGCGTTTACATCACCCTGAACACTGAAGCTTTCTTT.

This clone was counted once. This chain connects TRBV7-2 to TRBJ2-7; D gene unclear. The CDR3 is made up of 14 amino acids. V lost 1 base and J 4 bases, leaving 11 bases between the germline ends. CDR1 is SGHTA, CDR2 FQGNSA, per germline. This CDR3 reads CASSLGGNPYEQYF. CDR3 in DNA: TGTGCCAGCAGCTTAGGCGGCAACCCTTACGAGCAGTACTTC.

The rearrangement joins TRBV6-5 to TRBJ2-7; 9 positions agree with TRBD1. The CDR3 contains 13 residues. V dropped 5 bases and J dropped 4; count of bases not matched to a gene: 3. Germline V gene lookup returns CDR1 MNHEY and CDR2 SVGAGI. This CDR3 reads CASSRTGAYEQYF. CDR3 nucleotides: TGTGCCAGCAGTCGGACAGGGGCTTACGAGCAGTACTTC.

This clone was counted between two and nine times. V usage is TRBV7-9 and J usage is TRBJ1-3; 7 nucleotides line up with TRBD1. Germline-derived CDR1 and CDR2 are SEHNR and FQNEAQ (reference sequence). CDR3 length: 14 residues. J lost 2 bases, V lost 6 bases, and 4 bases had no gene match. CDR3 bases: TGTGCCAGCAGAGACACAGGGGCTGGAAACACCATATATTTT. This codes for CASRDTGAGNTIYF.

V and J are TRBV5-6 and TRBJ2-7; a weak D match, TRBD1 (6 bases). The CDR3 loop spans 15 amino acids. The germline V gene encodes CDR1 SGHDT and CDR2 YYEEEE. V shed 5 bases and J shed 1 base, with 16 bases lying between them. In DNA, the CDR3 is TGTGCCAGCAGTTTTGGACAGCTTCTATCCTACGAGCAGTACTTC. It translates to CASSFGQLLSYEQYF.

The gene calls are TRBV6-1 and TRBJ1-6; no firm D call. V lost 6 bases to trimming and J lost 10 bases, with 13 bases between them. There are 13 residues in the CDR3. The germline CDR1 and CDR2 sequences are MNHNS and SASEGT. The CDR3 nucleotides are TGTGCCAGCAGCGCCATGGGAGCCTCACCCCTCCACTTT. Its protein product is CASSAMGASPLHF.

As for this clone: Other DNA sequences in this specimen translate into the identical CDR3. The V and J genes are TRBV18 and TRBJ2-7; a possible D gene is TRBD1 (5 bases). The V and J ends lost 3 bases and 5 bases respectively, with 17 bases between them. In germline, CDR1 is KGHSH, CDR2 LQKENI. CDR3 length: 15 residues. Written as DNA, the CDR3 is TGTGCCAGCTCACCGCCGGATCTCCCCAGGGACGAGCAGTACTTC. Amino acid sequence: CASSPPDLPRDEQYF.

A single count supports this clone. This chain uses TRBV30 with TRBJ2-1; the match to TRBD2 covers 13 bases. This CDR3 has 15 residues. Germline-derived CDR1 and CDR2 are GTSNPN and SVGIG (reference sequence). Trimming took 5 bases from V and 7 from J; bases not matched to a gene: 8. The CDR3 loop reads CAWQQGLAGINEQFF. The DNA for the CDR3 is TGTGCCTGGCAACAGGGACTAGCGGGAATAAATGAGCAGTTCTTC.

The genes are TRBV30 and TRBJ1-5, with D perhaps TRBD1 (5 bases). V was shortened by 0 bases and J by 7 bases, with 10 bases between the two germline ends. Germline values: CDR1 GTSNPN, CDR2 SVGIG (reference sequence). This CDR3 comprises 13 residues. CDR3 bases: TGTGCCTGGAGTGTGGATGGGGCCCAGCCCCAGCATTTT. Its protein is CAWSVDGAQPQHF.

The chain employs TRBV6-6 and TRBJ1-1, with a possible D match to TRBD1 (6 bases). Germline-derived CDR1 and CDR2 are MNHNY and SVGAGI (reference sequence). Trimming took off 5 bases at V and 1 base at J, with 11 bases between the two ends. The CDR3 consists of 14 residues. CDR3 nucleotides: TGTGCCAGCAGTCCCGGACAGCCGAACACTGAAGCTTTCTTT. Protein: CASSPGQPNTEAFF.

V is TRBV7-2 and J is TRBJ2-7; a weak D match, TRBD1 (5 bases). Germline V gives CDR1 SGHTA, CDR2 FQGNSA. The length of the CDR3 is 14 residues. Trimming pared 1 base from V and 0 bases from J, leaving 7 bases between. The CDR3 region is CASSLGQHSYEQYF. CDR3 in DNA: TGTGCCAGCAGCTTAGGACAGCACTCCTACGAGCAGTACTTC.

The J gene is TRBJ1-5, the V gene TRBV4-1, with 9 bases matching TRBD1. Germline loops: CDR1 MGHRA, CDR2 YSYEKL. CDR3 length: 15 residues. Losses at the gene ends were 1 base for V and 7 bases for J; bases not matched to a gene: 5. The CDR3 DNA reads as TGCGCCAGCAGCCAAGTTTGGGGACAGGGACAGCCCCAGCATTTT. Its translation: CASSQVWGQGQPQHF.

This sequence joins TRBV28 and TRBJ2-1; unclear D gene. V gave up 8 bases and J gave up 4 bases, with 6 bases separating them. This CDR3 region has 11 residues. Germline CDR1 reads MDHEN; CDR2 reads SYDVKM. The CDR3 nucleotides read TGTGCCAGCGCCAGTTACAATGAGCAGTTCTTC. Protein: CASASYNEQFF.

This chain links TRBV4-1 with TRBJ2-1, with a weak D call TRBD2 (6 bases). Trimming took off 4 bases at V and 5 bases at J, with 12 bases between the two ends. The V gene's germline CDR1 is MGHRA and CDR2 YSYEKL. CDR3 length: 14 residues. CDR3 protein: CASSLGLSHNEQFF. CDR3 coding DNA: TGCGCCAGCAGCCTGGGACTTTCGCACAATGAGCAGTTCTTC.

V and J are TRBV19 and TRBJ2-5; 7 bases are a match to TRBD2. Per the germline V gene, CDR1 is LNHDA and CDR2 is SQIVND (reference sequence). V trimming: 5 bases; J trimming: 2 bases; junction bases outside the gene matches: 5. CDR3 size: 14 residues. The CDR3: CASSALAEQETQYF. The CDR3 DNA is TGTGCCAGTAGTGCGCTAGCGGAGCAAGAGACCCAGTACTTC.

This clone appeared once. The rearrangement joins TRBV6-5 to TRBJ1-4, with 7 bases identical to TRBD1. This CDR3 has 14 residues. Germline-derived CDR1 and CDR2 are MNHEY and SVGAGI. V trimming: 5 bases; J trimming: 7 bases; junction bases outside the gene matches: 7. Here the CDR3 reads CASSRQGSSEKLFF. CDR3 in DNA: TGTGCCAGCAGTCGACAGGGAAGTAGTGAAAAACTGTTTTTT.

The chain carries TRBV2 and TRBJ1-1; 8 bases align to TRBD1. Germline values: CDR1 SNHLY, CDR2 FYNNEI. The J segment lost 8 bases and the V segment lost 6 bases, leaving 11 bases of the junction unmatched. The CDR3 consists of 14 residues. This CDR3 reads CASRAFGQGWEAFF. For the CDR3, the DNA is TGTGCCAGCAGGGCTTTCGGACAGGGATGGGAAGCTTTCTTT.

This clone was seen only a few times. One junction end does not reproduce the germline sequence, and a read error may be involved. This chain uses TRBV7-9 with TRBJ1-2; maybe TRBD1 (6 bases). Germline V gene lookup returns CDR1 SEHNR and CDR2 FQNEAQ (reference sequence). CDR3 length: 16 residues. DNA of the CDR3: TGCGCCAGCAGCCAAGACGGAACAGGGATCAACTATGGCTACACCTTC. Translation: CASSQDGTGINYGYTF.

This clone was detected only once. The chain is built from TRBV6-5 and TRBJ2-7, with a tentative D call TRBD1 (5 bases). The CDR3 is 15 residues long. Germline V CDR1 and CDR2: MNHEY, SVGAGI. Trimming pared 3 bases from V and 3 bases from J, leaving 15 bases between. DNA for the CDR3: TGTGCCAGCAGTTATTCAAACCAGGGTGTCTACGAGCAGTACTTC. It translates to CASSYSNQGVYEQYF.

This sequence joins TRBV19 and TRBJ2-2, with 7 bases that match TRBD2. The CDR3 length is 14 residues. Germline CDR1 is LNHDA and CDR2 is SQIVND (reference sequence). V shed 5 bases, J shed 5 bases, and the junction held 5 bases outside the gene matches. CDR3 loop: CASSASSGTGELFF. The CDR3 DNA is TGTGCCAGTAGTGCCTCTAGCGGAACCGGGGAGCTGTTTTTT. The whole variable domain, filled in from reference TRBV19 and TRBJ2-2, reads DGGITQSPKYLFRKEGQNVTLSCEQNLNHDAMYWYRQDPGQGLRLIYYSQIVNDFQKGDIAEGYSVSREKKESFPLTVTSAQKNPTAFYLCASSASSGTGELFFGEGSRLTVL.